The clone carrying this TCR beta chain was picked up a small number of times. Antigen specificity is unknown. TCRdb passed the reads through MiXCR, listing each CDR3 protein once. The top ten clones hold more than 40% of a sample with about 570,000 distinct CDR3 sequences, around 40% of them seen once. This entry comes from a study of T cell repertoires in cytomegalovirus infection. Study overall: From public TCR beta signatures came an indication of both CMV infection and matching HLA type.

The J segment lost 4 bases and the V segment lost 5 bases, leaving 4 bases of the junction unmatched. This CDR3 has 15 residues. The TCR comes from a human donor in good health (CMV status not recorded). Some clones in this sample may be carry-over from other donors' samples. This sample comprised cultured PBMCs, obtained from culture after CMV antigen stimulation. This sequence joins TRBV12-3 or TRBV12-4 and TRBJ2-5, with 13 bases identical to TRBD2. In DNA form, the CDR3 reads TGTGCCAGCAGTACTAGCGGGGGGGCCTTAGAGACCCAGTACTTC. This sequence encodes CASSTSGGALETQYF.